This T cell receptor (beta chain) was recorded in a study of blood T cell repertoires in COVID-19. About the research overall: The United States, Italy and Spain were the sources of the acute and convalescent COVID-19 samples.

The protocol was immunoSEQ multiplex PCR, while the TCRdb copy is restricted to in-frame clones and leaves out a portion. In the table there are 130,000 to 150,000 clones, around 84% of which are singletons. This CDR3 has 13 amino acids. From germline, CDR1 is GTSNPN and CDR2 SVGIG (reference sequence). The V end lost 3 bases, the J end lost 8 bases, and 16 bases lay between the germline ends. This chain links TRBV30 with TRBJ1-2; a possible D gene is TRBD1 (5 bases). The clonotype originates from a human donor in a cohort sampled during active COVID-19. What was sequenced was peripheral blood. The CDR3 protein is CAWSPQTAEGYTF. DNA for the CDR3: TGTGCCTGGAGCCCTCAGACAGCCGAGGGCTACACCTTC.